This T cell receptor beta chain was documented in a study of somatic mutations in cytotoxic T cells in rheumatoid arthritis. Study-wide background: Flow sorting at nearly 100% purity was applied to some V beta antibody-stained T-cell populations, which included V beta1+ cells sequenced for TCRB.

Germline CDR1 MNHEY, CDR2 SMNVEV (reference sequence). This CDR3 comprises 15 residues. The V end was cut by 7 bases, the J end by 0 bases, with 15 bases between. This clone was seen a handful of times. Recruitment of healthy controls drew on blood donors, who had a median age of around 58 years (range about 21-70) and were about 52% female. Clones were sequenced by immunoSEQ multiplex PCR, and TCRdb holds only the in-frame ones, with some missing. The sample records tens of thousands of clones, 84% being singletons. The chain is built from TRBV27 and TRBJ1-2; D is unresolved. Sample: CD8+ T cells sorted from blood. The sequence derives from a man aged 40-50 years in good health. The CDR3 spells CASTRLGSANYGYTF. The CDR3 region has the DNA TGTGCCAGCACCCGTCTTGGGAGCGCTAACTATGGCTACACCTTC.